A single sample gave rise to the 12 T cell receptor beta chains below, sequenced in a study of T cell responses to AZD1222 COVID-19 vaccine. TCRdb's table, derived via immunoSEQ multiplex PCR, lists solely in-frame clones and lacks some. This table has approximately 89,000 clones, 70% to 90% appearing once. The sequenced sample was peripheral blood, obtained on day 0 of AZD1222 vaccination. The receptor set was obtained from an adult in good health.

The chain recombines TRBV6-1 with TRBJ1-3; tentatively, D is TRBD1 (6 bases). The CDR3 totals 15 residues. Per the germline V gene, CDR1 is MNHNS and CDR2 is SASEGT. Between the trimmed V and J ends, which lost 5 bases and 0 bases, there was a span of 11 bases. CDR3 in amino acids: CASSQGSHSGNTIYF. The CDR3 DNA reads as TGTGCCAGCAGTCAGGGGTCCCACTCTGGAAACACCATATATTTT.

This clone was counted between two and nine times. J is TRBJ1-1 and V is TRBV3-1 (or the pseudogene TRBV3-2), with unresolved D. Trimming took 2 bases from V and 2 from J, leaving 6 bases between them. Germline values: CDR1 LGHDT, CDR2 YNNKEL (reference sequence). The CDR3 spans 13 residues. The CDR3 region is CASSQKVNTEAFF. The CDR3 bases are TGTGCCAGCAGCCAAAAGGTTAACACTGAAGCTTTCTTT.

This rearrangement joins TRBV7-9 to TRBJ1-2; 7 bases map to TRBD1. Trimming removed 5 bases from V and 2 bases from J; junction bases left unmatched: 2. This CDR3 has 13 residues. In germline, CDR1 is SEHNR, CDR2 FQNEAQ (reference sequence). CDR3: CASSPQGNYGYTF. As DNA, the CDR3 is TGTGCCAGCAGCCCACAGGGGAACTATGGCTACACCTTC.

This sequence joins TRBV12-5 and TRBJ1-5; unclear D gene. This CDR3 comprises 12 residues. Germline V CDR1 and CDR2: LGHNT, FRNRAP. Trimming took 6 bases from V and 4 from J, leaving 7 bases between them. The CDR3 here is CASGDGNQPQHF. CDR3 coding DNA: TGTGCTAGTGGGGACGGGAATCAGCCCCAGCATTTT. The entire variable domain, with the rest obtained from reference TRBV12-5 and TRBJ1-5, is as follows: DARVTQTPRHKVTEMGQEVTMRCQPILGHNTVFWYRQTMMQGLELLAYFRNRAPLDDSGMPKDRFSAEMPDATLATLKIQPSEPRDSAVYFCASGDGNQPQHFGDGTRLSIL.

V and J are TRBV6-5 and TRBJ1-5; D not resolved. Per the germline V gene, CDR1 is MNHEY and CDR2 is SVGAGI. The ends were cut back, 0 bases at V and 7 bases at J, with 16 bases in the middle. CDR3 length: 16 amino acids. The CDR3 sequence is CASSYSSSRVEQPQHF. CDR3 nucleotide sequence: TGTGCCAGCAGTTACTCCTCGAGTAGGGTAGAACAGCCCCAGCATTTT.

The rearrangement links TRBV6-5 to TRBJ1-2; the D is unclear. The germline V gene has CDR1 MNHEY and CDR2 SVGAGI. V lost 7 bases, J lost 3 bases, and 9 bases lay in between. The CDR3 contains 12 residues. The chain's CDR3 is CASNVGDYGYTF. CDR3 bases: TGTGCCAGCAATGTTGGAGACTATGGCTACACCTTC.

The J gene is TRBJ2-1, the V gene TRBV19; maybe TRBD1 (8 bases). This CDR3 spans 14 amino acids. V was clipped by 3 bases and J by 9 bases, with 15 bases between them. Germline-derived CDR1 and CDR2 are LNHDA and SQIVND (reference sequence). The CDR3 region is CASSIGQGGTEQFF. The DNA for the CDR3 is TGTGCCAGTAGTATTGGACAGGGAGGGACTGAGCAGTTCTTC.

This clone was counted between two and nine times. Germline and junction disagree at one end, which may indicate a read error. The V call is TRBV3-1 (or the pseudogene TRBV3-2), the J call TRBJ1-2; D remains ambiguous. Germline lookup yields CDR1 LGHDT and CDR2 YNNKEL (reference sequence). This CDR3 spans 11 amino acids. The CDR3 sequence is CASSQVGVSIF. As DNA, the CDR3 is TGTGCCAGCAGCCAAGTCGGCGTTTCTATCTTC.

CDR3 sequence: CASSLGGPGGVWETQYF. The CDR3 DNA sequence: TGTGCCAGCAGCTTGGGGGGGCCTGGGGGTGTTTGGGAGACCCAGTACTTC. The chain couples TRBV5-4 to TRBJ2-5; D is perhaps TRBD1 (6 bases). Trimming left V 0 bases short and J 5 bases short, with 20 bases between. From germline, CDR1 is SGHNT and CDR2 YYREEE (reference sequence). The CDR3 loop spans 17 amino acids. Based on the CDR3 plus reference TRBV5-4 and TRBJ2-5, the full variable domain is ETGVTQSPTHLIKTRGQQVTLRCSSQSGHNTVSWYQQALGQGPQFIFQYYREEENGRGNFPPRFSGLQFPNYSSELNVNALELDDSALYLCASSLGGPGGVWETQYFGPGTRLLVL.

CDR3 nucleotides: TGTGCCAGCAGCCAGAGGCAGGGGATGAATGAGCAGTTCTTC. Its protein is CASSQRQGMNEQFF. The chain carries TRBV14 and TRBJ2-1; possibly TRBD1 for D (6 bases). The CDR3 contains 14 residues. Germline lookup yields CDR1 SGHDN and CDR2 FVKESK. V was clipped by 3 bases and J by 7 bases, with 13 bases between them.

This clone came up once. J is TRBJ2-7 and V is TRBV29-1, with D unclear. This CDR3 is 11 amino acids long. V lost 6 bases and J 3 bases, leaving 9 bases between the germline ends. The germline V gene encodes CDR1 SQVTM and CDR2 ANQGSEA. The CDR3: CSVVHRYEQYF. CDR3 coding DNA: TGCAGCGTGGTTCACCGCTACGAGCAGTACTTC.

The chain has TRBV6-5 and TRBJ1-2; a weak D match, TRBD1 (5 bases). Per germline, CDR1 MNHEY and CDR2 SVGAGI. Trimming left V 6 bases short and J 7 bases short, with 15 bases between. The CDR3 contains 13 residues. For the CDR3, the DNA is TGTGCCAGCAGAAATGGGGGGTTAGGTGGCTACACCTTC. As protein: CASRNGGLGGYTF.